This T cell receptor (beta chain) was identified in a study of B cell selection in AIRE deficiency. Points from the study as a whole: In TCRBV usage, CDR3 length and diversity, patient Tconv and Treg cells matched healthy donors.

Sorted regulatory T cells were CD4-positive, CD25-high and CD127-low or negative. Original handling: Pooled Tregs gave about 5.65x10^4 patient and some 90,000 donor TCRbeta sequences. Clones were read by immunoSEQ multiplex PCR, and TCRdb kept only the in-frame ones, dropping some. The D gene and trimming were derived from the DNA, and the V and J assignments and clone size from that table. This sample has over 20,000 clones, with around 93% found just once. Points on this clone: Its target is not known.

Germline V gives CDR1 SGHVS, CDR2 FQNEAQ. Germline trimming cut 0 bases from V and 0 bases from J; bases unmatched to any gene: 5. The CDR3 contains 16 residues. V and J are TRBV7-8 and TRBJ2-7, with TRBD1 matching 7 bases. Source material: CD4+CD25+ Tregs sorted from PBMCs. The TCR sequence derives from a human donor in good health. This CDR3 is CASSLAQGKSSYEQYF. The CDR3 DNA reads as TGTGCCAGCAGCTTAGCACAGGGGAAAAGCTCCTACGAGCAGTACTTC. The full variable domain, its missing parts supplied by reference TRBV7-8 and TRBJ2-7, is GAGVSQSPRYKVAKRGQDVALRCDPISGHVSLFWYQQALGQGPEFLTYFQNEAQLDKSGLPSDRFFAERPEGSVSTLKIQRTQQEDSAVYLCASSLAQGKSSYEQYFGPGTRLTVT.